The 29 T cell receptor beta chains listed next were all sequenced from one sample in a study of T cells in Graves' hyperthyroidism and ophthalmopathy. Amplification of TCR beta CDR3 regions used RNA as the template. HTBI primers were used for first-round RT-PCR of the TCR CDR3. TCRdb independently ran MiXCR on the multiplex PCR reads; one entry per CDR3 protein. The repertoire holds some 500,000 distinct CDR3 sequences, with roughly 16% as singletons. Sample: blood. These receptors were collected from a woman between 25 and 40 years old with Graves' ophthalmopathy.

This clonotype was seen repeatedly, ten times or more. The CDR3 loop reads CASSLGGTSGISYEQYF. CDR3 coding DNA: TGCGCCAGCAGCTTGGGGGGGACTAGCGGGATCTCCTACGAGCAGTACTTC. The rearrangement links TRBV5-1 to TRBJ2-7, with 13 positions matching TRBD2. CDR1 SGHRS and CDR2 YFSETQ come from the germline V gene. CDR3 length equals 17 residues. V shed 0 bases, J shed 0 bases, and the junction held 3 bases outside the gene matches.

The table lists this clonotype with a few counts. The CDR3 DNA is TGTGCCAGCAGTTCCGGGACAGGAGGGTTGATGAACACTGAAGCTTTCTTT. It encodes CASSSGTGGLMNTEAFF. J is TRBJ1-1 and V is TRBV28, with 8 positions matching TRBD1. V shed 4 bases, J shed 0 bases, and the junction held 10 bases outside the gene matches. Germline V gene lookup returns CDR1 MDHEN and CDR2 SYDVKM. The CDR3 loop spans 17 amino acids.

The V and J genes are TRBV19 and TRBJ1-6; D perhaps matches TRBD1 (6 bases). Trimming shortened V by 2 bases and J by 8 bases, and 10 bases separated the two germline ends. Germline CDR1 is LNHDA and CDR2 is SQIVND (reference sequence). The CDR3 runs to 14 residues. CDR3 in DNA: TGTGCCAGTAGTATAAGGGGGTTGGATTCACCCCTCCACTTT. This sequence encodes CASSIRGLDSPLHF.

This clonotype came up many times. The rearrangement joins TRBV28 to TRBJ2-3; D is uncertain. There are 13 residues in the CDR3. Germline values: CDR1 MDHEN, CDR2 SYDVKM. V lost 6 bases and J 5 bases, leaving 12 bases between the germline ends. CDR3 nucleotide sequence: TGTGCCAGCAGCTTAAGTGGGCAAGATACGCAGTATTTT. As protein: CASSLSGQDTQYF.

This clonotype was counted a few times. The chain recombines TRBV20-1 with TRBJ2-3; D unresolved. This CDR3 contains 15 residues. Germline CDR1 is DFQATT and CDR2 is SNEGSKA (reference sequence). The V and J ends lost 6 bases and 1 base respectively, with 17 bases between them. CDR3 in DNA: TGCAGTGCCTTCCACGAGGTAGTCGGCACAGATACGCAGTATTTT. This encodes CSAFHEVVGTDTQYF.

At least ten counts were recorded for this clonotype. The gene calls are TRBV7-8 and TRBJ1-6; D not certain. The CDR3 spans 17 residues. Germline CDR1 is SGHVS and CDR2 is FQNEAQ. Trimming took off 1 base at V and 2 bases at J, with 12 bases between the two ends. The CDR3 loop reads CASSLELGNTYNSPLHF. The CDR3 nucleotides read TGTGCCAGCAGCTTAGAATTGGGGAACACCTATAATTCACCCCTCCACTTT. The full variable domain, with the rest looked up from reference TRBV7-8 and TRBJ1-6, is GAGVSQSPRYKVAKRGQDVALRCDPISGHVSLFWYQQALGQGPEFLTYFQNEAQLDKSGLPSDRFFAERPEGSVSTLKIQRTQQEDSAVYLCASSLELGNTYNSPLHFGNGTRLTVT.

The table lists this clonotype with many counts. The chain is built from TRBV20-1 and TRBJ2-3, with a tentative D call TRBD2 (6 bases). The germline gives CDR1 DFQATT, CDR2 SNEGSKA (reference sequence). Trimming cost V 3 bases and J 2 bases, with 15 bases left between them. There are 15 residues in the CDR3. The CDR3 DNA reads TGCAGTGCTAGCTACCTAGCGCGAACCACAGATACGCAGTATTTT. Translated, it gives CSASYLARTTDTQYF.

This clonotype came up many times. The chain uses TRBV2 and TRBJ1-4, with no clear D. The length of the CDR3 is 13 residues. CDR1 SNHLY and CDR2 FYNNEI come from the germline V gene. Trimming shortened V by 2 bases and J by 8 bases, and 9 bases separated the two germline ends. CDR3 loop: CASSERAREKLFF. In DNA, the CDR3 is TGTGCCAGCAGTGAAAGGGCCAGAGAAAAACTGTTTTTT.

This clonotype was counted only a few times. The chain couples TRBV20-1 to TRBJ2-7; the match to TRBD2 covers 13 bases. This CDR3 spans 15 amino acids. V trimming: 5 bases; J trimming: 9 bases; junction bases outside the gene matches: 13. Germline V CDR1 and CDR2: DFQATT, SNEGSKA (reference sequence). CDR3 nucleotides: TGCAGTGCTGATGATATGGGACTAGCGGGAATAGGGCAGTACTTC. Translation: CSADDMGLAGIGQYF.

The CDR3 sequence is CASSLFGTVQETQYF. CDR3 bases: TGTGCCAGCAGCTTGTTCGGGACAGTCCAAGAGACCCAGTACTTC. The chain links TRBV5-4 to TRBJ2-5, with 7 nucleotides matching TRBD1. Germline V lookup: CDR1 SGHNT, CDR2 YYREEE (reference sequence). V shed 1 base, J shed 1 base, and the junction held 4 bases outside the gene matches. CDR3 length equals 15 residues. Based on the CDR3 plus reference TRBV5-4 and TRBJ2-5, the full variable domain is ETGVTQSPTHLIKTRGQQVTLRCSSQSGHNTVSWYQQALGQGPQFIFQYYREEENGRGNFPPRFSGLQFPNYSSELNVNALELDDSALYLCASSLFGTVQETQYFGPGTRLLVL.

The CDR3 nucleotides are TGCGCCAGCAGCCAAGATCTAACAGGGGGTCACACAGATACGCAGTATTTT. This translates into CASSQDLTGGHTDTQYF. V gene TRBV4-3 combines with J gene TRBJ2-3; 8 nucleotides line up with TRBD1. The V gene's germline CDR1 is LGHNA and CDR2 YSLEER. V gave up 0 bases and J gave up 2 bases; unmatched junction bases: 7. This CDR3 has 17 residues.

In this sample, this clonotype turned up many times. DNA for the CDR3: TGTGCCAGCAGCTTGGTGGGACAGCAAGAGACCCAGTACTTC. Amino acids: CASSLVGQQETQYF. V is TRBV7-9 and J is TRBJ2-5; 7 positions agree with TRBD1. The ends lost 3 bases at V and 2 bases at J; junction bases unmatched: 3. Germline CDR1 SEHNR, CDR2 FQNEAQ (reference sequence). CDR3 size: 14 residues.

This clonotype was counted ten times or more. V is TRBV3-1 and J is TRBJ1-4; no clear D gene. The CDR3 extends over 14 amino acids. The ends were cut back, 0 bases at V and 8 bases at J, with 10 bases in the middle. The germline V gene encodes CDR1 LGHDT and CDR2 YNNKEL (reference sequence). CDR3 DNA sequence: TGTGCCAGCAGCCAAGATGCTACAGACGAAAAACTGTTTTTT. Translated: CASSQDATDEKLFF.

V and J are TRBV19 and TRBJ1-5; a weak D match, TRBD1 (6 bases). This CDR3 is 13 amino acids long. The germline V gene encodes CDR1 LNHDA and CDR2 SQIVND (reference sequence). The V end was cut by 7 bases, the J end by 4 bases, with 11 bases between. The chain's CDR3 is CASKDRQNQPQHF. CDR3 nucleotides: TGTGCCAGTAAGGACAGACAAAATCAGCCCCAGCATTTT.

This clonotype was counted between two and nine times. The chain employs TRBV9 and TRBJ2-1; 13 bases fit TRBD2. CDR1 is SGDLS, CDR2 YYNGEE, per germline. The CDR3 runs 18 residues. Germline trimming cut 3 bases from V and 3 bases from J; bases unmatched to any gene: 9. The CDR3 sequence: CASSEAQRLAGGYNEQFF. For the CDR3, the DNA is TGTGCCAGCAGCGAAGCGCAGAGACTAGCGGGAGGCTACAATGAGCAGTTCTTC.

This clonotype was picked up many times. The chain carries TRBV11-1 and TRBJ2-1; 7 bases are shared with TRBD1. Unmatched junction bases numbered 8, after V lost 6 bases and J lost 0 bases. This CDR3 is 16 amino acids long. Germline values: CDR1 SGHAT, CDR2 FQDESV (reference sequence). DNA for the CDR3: TGTGCCAGCAGGGATACAGGGGCTTCCTCCTACAATGAGCAGTTCTTC. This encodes CASRDTGASSYNEQFF.

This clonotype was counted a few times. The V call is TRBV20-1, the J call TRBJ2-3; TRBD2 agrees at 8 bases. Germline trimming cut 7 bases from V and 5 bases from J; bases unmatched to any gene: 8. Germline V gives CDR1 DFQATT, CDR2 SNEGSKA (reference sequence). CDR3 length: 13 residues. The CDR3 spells CSGAGVRQDTQYF. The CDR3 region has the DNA TGCAGTGGAGCGGGAGTACGTCAAGATACGCAGTATTTT.

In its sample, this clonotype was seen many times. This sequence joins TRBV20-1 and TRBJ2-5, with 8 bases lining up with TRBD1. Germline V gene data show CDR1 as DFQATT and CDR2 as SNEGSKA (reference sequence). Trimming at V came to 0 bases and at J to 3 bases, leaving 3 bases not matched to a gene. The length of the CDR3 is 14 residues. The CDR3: CSAREQGVEETQYF. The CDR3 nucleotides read TGCAGTGCTAGAGAACAGGGGGTGGAAGAGACCCAGTACTTC.

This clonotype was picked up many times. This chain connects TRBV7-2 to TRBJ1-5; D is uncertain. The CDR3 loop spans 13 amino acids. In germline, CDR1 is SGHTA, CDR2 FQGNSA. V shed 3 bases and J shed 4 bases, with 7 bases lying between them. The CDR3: CASSLTENQPQHF. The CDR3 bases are TGTGCCAGCAGCTTGACGGAGAATCAGCCCCAGCATTTT.

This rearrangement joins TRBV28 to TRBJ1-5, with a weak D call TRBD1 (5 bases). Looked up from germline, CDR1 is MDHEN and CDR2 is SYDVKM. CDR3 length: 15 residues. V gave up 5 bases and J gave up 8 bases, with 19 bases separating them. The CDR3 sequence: CASSERGPSGEPQHF. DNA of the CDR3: TGTGCCAGCAGTGAAAGAGGGCCTTCGGGGGAGCCCCAGCATTTT. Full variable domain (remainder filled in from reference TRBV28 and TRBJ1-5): DVKVTQSSRYLVKRTGEKVFLECVQDMDHENMFWYRQDPGLGLRLIYFSYDVKMKEKGDIPEGYSVSREKKERFSLILESASTNQTSMYLCASSERGPSGEPQHFGDGTRLSIL.

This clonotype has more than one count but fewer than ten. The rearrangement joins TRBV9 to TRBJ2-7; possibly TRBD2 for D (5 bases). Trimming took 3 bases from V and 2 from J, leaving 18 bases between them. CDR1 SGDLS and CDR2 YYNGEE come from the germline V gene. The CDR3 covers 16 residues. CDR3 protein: CASSDRLGKGPYEQYF. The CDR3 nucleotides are TGTGCCAGCAGCGACCGACTCGGGAAGGGCCCCTACGAGCAGTACTTC.

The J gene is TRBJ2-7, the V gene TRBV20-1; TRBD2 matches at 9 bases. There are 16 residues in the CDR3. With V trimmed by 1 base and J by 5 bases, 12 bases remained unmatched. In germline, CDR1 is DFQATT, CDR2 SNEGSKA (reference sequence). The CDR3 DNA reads TGCAGTGCTAGAGCTGCTAGCGGGACCCTGGGAGACGAGCAGTACTTC. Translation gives CSARAASGTLGDEQYF.

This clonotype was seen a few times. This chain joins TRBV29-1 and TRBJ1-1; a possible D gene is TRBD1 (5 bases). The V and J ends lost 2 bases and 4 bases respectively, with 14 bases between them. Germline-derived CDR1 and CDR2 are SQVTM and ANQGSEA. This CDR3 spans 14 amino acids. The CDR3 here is CSVEQKVGGTEAFF. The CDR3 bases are TGCAGCGTTGAACAAAAGGTCGGGGGCACTGAAGCTTTCTTT.

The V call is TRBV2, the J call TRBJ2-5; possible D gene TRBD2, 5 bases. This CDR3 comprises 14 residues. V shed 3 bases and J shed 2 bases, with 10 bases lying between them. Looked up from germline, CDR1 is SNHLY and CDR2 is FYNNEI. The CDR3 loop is CASSDPRTQETQYF. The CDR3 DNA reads TGTGCCAGCAGTGACCCCAGGACTCAAGAGACCCAGTACTTC.

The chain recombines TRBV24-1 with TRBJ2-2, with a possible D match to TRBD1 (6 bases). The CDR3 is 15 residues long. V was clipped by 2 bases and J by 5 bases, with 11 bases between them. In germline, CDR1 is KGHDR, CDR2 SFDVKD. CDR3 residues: CATSDSPQGTGELFF. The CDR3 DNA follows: TGTGCCACCAGTGATTCCCCCCAGGGGACCGGGGAGCTGTTTTTT.

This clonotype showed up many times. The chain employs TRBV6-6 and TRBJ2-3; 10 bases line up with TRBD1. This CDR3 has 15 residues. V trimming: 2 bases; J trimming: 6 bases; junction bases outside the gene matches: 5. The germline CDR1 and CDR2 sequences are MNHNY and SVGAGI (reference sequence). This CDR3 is CASSYPGTGDDTQYF. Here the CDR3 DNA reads TGTGCCAGCAGTTACCCGGGGACAGGGGACGATACGCAGTATTTT.

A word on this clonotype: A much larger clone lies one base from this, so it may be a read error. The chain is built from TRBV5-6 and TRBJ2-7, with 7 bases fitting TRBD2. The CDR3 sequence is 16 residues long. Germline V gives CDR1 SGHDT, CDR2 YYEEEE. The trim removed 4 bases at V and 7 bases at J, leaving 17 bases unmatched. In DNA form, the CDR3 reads TGTGCCAGCAGCAGTCGACTGGCAGCGGGGTACGATGAGCAGTACTTC. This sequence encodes CASSSRLAAGYDEQYF.

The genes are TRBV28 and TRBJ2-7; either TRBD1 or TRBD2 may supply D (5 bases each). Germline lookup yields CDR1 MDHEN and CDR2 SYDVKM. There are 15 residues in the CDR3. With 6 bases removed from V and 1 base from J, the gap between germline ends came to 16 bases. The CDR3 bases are TGTGCCAGCAGAGAAACGGGACGGACTTCCTACGAGCAGTACTTC. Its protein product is CASRETGRTSYEQYF.

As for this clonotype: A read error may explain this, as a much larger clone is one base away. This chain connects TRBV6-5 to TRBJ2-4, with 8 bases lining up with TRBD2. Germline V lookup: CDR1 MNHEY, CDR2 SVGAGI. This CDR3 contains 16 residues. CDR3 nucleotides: TGTGCCAGCAGTCACTCGGAGCGGGAGTTAGATCCCATTCAGTACTTC. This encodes CASSHSERELDPIQYF.